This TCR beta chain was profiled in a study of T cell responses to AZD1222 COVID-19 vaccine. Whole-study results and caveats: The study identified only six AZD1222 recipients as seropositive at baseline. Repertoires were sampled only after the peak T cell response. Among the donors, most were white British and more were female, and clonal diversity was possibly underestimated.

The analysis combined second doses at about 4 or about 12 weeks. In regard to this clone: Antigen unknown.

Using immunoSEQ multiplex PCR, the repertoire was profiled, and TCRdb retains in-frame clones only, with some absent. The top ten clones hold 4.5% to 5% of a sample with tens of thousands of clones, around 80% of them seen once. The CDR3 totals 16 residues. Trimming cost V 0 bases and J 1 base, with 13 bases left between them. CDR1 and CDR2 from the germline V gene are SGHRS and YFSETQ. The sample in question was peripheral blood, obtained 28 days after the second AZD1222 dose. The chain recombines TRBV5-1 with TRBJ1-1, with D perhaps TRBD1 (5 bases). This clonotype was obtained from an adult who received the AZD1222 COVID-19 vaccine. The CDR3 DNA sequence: TGCGCCAGCAGCTTGGCTCTTGGGGCGCGGAACACTGAAGCTTTCTTT. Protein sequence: CASSLALGARNTEAFF.